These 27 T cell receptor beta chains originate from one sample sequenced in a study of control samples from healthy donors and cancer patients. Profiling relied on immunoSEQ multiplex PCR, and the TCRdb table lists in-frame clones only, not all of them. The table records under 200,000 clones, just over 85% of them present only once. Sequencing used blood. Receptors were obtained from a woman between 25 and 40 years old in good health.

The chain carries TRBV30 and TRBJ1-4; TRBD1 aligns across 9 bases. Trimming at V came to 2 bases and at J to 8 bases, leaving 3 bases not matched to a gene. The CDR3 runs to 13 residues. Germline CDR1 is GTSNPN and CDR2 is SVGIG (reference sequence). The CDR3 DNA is TGTGCCTGGAGTCCCGGGACAGGGGAAAAACTGTTTTTT. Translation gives CAWSPGTGEKLFF.

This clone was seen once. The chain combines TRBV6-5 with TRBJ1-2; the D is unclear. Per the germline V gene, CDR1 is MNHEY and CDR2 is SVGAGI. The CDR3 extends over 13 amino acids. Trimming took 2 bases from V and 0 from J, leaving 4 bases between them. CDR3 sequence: CASSYGTNYGYTF. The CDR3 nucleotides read TGTGCCAGCAGTTACGGGACTAACTATGGCTACACCTTC.

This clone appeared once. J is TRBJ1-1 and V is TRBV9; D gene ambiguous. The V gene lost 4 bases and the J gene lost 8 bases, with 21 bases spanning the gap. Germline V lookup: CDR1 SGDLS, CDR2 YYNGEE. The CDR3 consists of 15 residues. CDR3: CASSISTNGDVEAFF. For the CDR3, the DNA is TGTGCCAGCAGCATTAGTACGAATGGAGACGTCGAAGCTTTCTTT.

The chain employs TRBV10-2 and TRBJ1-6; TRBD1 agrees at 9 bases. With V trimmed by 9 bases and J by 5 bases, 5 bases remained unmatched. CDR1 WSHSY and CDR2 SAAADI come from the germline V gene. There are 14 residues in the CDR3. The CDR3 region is CASRDRANNSPLHF. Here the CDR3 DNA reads TGCGCCAGTCGGGACAGGGCGAATAATTCACCCCTCCACTTT.

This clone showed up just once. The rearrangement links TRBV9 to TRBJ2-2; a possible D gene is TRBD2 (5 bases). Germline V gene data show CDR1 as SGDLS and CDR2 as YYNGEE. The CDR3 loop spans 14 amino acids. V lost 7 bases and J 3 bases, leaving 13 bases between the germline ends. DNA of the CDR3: TGTGCCAGCGGTCTAGCTGGGGACACCGGGGAGCTGTTTTTT. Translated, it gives CASGLAGDTGELFF.

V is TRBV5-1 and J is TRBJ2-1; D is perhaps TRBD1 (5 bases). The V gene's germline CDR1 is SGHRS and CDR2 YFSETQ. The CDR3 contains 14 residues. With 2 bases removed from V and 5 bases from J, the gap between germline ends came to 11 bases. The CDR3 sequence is CASSLVQGNNEQFF. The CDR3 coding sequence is TGCGCCAGCAGCTTAGTCCAGGGCAACAATGAGCAGTTCTTC.

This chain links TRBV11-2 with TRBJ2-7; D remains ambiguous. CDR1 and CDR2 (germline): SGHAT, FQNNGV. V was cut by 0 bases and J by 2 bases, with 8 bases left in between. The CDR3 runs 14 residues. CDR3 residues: CASSLDYSTYEQYF. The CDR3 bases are TGTGCCAGCAGCTTAGACTATTCGACCTACGAGCAGTACTTC.

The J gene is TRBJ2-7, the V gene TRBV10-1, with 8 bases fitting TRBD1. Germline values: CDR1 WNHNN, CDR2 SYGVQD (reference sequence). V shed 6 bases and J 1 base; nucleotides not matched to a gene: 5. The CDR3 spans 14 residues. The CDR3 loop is CASRPGQESYEQYV. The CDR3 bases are TGCGCCAGCAGACCGGGACAGGAGTCCTACGAGCAGTACGTC.

The CDR3 sequence: CASSLTGRNEKLFF. The CDR3 nucleotides read TGTGCCAGCAGTTTAACGGGGCGGAATGAAAAACTGTTTTTT. The J gene is TRBJ1-4, the V gene TRBV27; D might be TRBD1 (5 bases). Germline-derived CDR1 and CDR2 are MNHEY and SMNVEV (reference sequence). Between the trimmed V and J ends, which lost 2 bases and 5 bases, there was a span of 9 bases. This CDR3 has 14 residues.

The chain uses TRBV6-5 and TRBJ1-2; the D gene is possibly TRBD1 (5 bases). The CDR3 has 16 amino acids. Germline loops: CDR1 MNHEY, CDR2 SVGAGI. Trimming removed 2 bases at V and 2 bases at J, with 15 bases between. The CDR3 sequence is CASSYGTRGSNYGYTF. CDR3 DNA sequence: TGTGCCAGCAGTTACGGGACCCGGGGGAGCAACTATGGCTACACCTTC.

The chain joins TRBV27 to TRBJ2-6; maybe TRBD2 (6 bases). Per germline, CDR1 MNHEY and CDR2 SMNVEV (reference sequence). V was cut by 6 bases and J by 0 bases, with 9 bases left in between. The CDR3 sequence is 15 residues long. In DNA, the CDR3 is TGTGCCAGCAGCCTCGGGAGCTCTGGGGCCAACGTCCTGACTTTC. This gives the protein CASSLGSSGANVLTF.

The CDR3 loop reads CASSSQGAQSEAFF. CDR3 nucleotide sequence: TGCGCCAGCAGCTCCCAGGGGGCGCAGAGTGAAGCTTTCTTT. The chain combines TRBV5-1 with TRBJ1-1, with 8 bases identical to TRBD1. V shed 3 bases, J shed 7 bases, and the junction held 8 bases outside the gene matches. The CDR3 consists of 14 residues. Germline V gene data show CDR1 as SGHRS and CDR2 as YFSETQ.

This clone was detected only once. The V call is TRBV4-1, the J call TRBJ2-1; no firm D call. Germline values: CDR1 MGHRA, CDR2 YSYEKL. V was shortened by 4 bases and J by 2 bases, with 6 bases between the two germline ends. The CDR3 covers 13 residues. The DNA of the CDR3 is TGCGCCAGCAGCCCCACAGCCTACAATGAGCAGTTCTTC. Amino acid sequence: CASSPTAYNEQFF.

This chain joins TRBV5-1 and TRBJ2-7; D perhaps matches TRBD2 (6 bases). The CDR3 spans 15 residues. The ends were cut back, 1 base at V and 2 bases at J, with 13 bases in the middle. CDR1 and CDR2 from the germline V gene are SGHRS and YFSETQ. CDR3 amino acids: CASSLLWDFTYEQYF. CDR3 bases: TGCGCCAGCAGCTTGCTGTGGGACTTTACCTACGAGCAGTACTTC. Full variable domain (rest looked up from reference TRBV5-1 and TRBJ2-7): KAGVTQTPRYLIKTRGQQVTLSCSPISGHRSVSWYQQTPGQGLQFLFEYFSETQRNKGNFPGRFSGRQFSNSRSEMNVSTLELGDSALYLCASSLLWDFTYEQYFGPGTRLTVT.

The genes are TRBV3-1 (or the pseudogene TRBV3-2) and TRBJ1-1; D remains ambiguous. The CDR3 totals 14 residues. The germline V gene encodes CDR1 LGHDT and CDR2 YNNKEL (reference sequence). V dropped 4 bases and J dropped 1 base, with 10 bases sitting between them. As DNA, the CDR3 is TGTGCCAGCAGCCCCCAGGTTGGGAACACTGAAGCTTTCTTT. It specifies CASSPQVGNTEAFF.

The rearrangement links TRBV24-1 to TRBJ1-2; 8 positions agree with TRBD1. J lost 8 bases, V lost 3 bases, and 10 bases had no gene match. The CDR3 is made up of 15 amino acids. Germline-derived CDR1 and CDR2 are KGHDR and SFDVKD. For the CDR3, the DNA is TGTGCCACCAGTGATGCCGGACAGGGCATGTACGGCTACACCTTC. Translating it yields CATSDAGQGMYGYTF.

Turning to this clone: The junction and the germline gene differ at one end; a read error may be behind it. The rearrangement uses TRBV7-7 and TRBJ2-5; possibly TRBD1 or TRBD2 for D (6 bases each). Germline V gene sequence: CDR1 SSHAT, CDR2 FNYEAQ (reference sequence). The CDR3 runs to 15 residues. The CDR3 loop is CASSLRPGAGETQYF. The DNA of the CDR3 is TGTGCTAGCAGCTTAAGGCCGGGGGCAGGAGAGACCCAGTACTTC. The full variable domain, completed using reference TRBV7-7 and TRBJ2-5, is GAGVSQSPRYKVTKRGQDVTLRCDPISSHATLYWYQQALGQGPEFLTYFNYEAQPDKSGLPSDRFSAERPEGSISTLTIQRTEQRDSAMYRCASSLRPGAGETQYFGPGTRLLVL.

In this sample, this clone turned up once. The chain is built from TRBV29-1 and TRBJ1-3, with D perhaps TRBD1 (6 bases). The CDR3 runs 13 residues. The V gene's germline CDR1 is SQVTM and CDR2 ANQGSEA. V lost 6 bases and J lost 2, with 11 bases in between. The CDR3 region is CSVGHGTGNTIYF. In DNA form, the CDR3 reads TGCAGCGTGGGACATGGGACTGGAAACACCATATATTTT.

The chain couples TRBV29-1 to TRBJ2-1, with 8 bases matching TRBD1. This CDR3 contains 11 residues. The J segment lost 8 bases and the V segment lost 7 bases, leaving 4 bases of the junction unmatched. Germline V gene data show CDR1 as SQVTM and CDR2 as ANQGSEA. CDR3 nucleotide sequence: TGCAGCGCGGACAGGGAGTATGAGCAGTTCTTC. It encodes CSADREYEQFF.

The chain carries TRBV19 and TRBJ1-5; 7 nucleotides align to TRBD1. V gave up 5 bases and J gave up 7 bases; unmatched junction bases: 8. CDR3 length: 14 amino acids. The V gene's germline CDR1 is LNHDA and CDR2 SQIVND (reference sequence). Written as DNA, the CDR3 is TGTGCCAGTAGTTCAACAGGGGCTGGGCAGCCCCAGCATTTT. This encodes CASSSTGAGQPQHF.

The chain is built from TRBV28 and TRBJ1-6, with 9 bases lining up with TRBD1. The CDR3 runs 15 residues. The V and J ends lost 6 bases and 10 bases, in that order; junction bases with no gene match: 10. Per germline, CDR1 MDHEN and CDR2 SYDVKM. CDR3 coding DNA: TGTGCCAGCAGACCTCCGGGACAGGGTTTATCACCCCTCCACTTT. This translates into CASRPPGQGLSPLHF.

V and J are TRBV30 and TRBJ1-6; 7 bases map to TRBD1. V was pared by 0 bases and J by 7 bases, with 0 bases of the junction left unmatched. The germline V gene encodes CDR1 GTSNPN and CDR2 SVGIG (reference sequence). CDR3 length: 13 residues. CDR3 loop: CAWSVQGNSPLHF. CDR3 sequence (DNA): TGTGCCTGGAGTGTACAGGGGAATTCACCCCTCCACTTT.

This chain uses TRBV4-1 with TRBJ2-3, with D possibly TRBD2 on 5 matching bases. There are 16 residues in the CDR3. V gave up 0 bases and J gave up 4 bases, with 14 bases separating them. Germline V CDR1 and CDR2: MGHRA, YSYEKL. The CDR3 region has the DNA TGCGCCAGCAGCCAAGAGAGGGTGCTAGATGCAGATACGCAGTATTTT. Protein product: CASSQERVLDADTQYF.

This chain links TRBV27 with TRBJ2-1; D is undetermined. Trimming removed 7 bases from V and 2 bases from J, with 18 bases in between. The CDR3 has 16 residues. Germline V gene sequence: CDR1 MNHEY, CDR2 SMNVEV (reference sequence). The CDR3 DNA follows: TGTGCCAGCACAAAATCCCTGGTTCGTCCCTACAATGAGCAGTTCTTC. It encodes CASTKSLVRPYNEQFF.

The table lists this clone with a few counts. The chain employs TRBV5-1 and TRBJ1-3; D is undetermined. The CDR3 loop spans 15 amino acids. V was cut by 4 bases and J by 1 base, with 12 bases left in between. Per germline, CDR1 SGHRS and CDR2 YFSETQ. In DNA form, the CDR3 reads TGCGCCAGCAGCGGGAACGTAGGGTCTGGAAACACCATATATTTT. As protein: CASSGNVGSGNTIYF.

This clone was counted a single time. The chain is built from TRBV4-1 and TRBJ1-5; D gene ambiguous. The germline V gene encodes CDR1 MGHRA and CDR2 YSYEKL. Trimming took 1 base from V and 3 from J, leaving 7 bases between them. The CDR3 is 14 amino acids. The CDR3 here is CASSQVHTNQPQHF. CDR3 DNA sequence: TGCGCCAGCAGCCAAGTACATACCAATCAGCCCCAGCATTTT.

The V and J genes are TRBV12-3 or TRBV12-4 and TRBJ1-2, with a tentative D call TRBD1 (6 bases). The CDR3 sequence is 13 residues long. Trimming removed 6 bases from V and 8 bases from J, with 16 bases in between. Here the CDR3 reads CASSPTGSGGYTF. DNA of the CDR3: TGTGCCAGCAGCCCTACAGGGAGTGGCGGCTACACCTTC.